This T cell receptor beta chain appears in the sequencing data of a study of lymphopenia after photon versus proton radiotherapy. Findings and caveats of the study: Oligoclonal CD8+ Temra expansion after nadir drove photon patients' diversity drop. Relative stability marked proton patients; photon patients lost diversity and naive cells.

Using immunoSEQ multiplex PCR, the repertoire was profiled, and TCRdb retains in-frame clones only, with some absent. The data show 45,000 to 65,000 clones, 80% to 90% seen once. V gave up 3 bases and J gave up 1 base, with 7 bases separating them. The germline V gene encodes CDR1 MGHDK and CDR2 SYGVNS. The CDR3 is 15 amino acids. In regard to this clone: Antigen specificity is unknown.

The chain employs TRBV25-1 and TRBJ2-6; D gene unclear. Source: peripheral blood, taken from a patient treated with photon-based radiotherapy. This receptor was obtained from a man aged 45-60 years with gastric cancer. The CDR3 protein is CASSEESSGANVLTF. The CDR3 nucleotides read TGTGCCAGCAGTGAGGAAAGTTCTGGGGCCAACGTCCTGACTTTC. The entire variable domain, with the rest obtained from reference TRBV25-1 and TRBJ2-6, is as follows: EADIYQTPRYLVIGTGKKITLECSQTMGHDKMYWYQQDPGMELHLIHYSYGVNSTEKGDLSSESTVSRIRTEHFPLTLESARPSHTSQYLCASSEESSGANVLTFGAGSRLTVL.